Below are 16 T cell receptor beta chains sequenced from a single sample in a study of T-cell memory formation after mild COVID-19. TCRdb re-called the 5' RACE reads through MiXCR, storing one row per CDR3 protein. The repertoire holds around 390,000 distinct CDR3 sequences, with about 16% as singletons. Sequenced sample: PBMCs or a T cell subset sorted from them (not recorded which). These receptors all come from a man aged 18 to 35 who had mild COVID-19 (a few samples of this study predate the infection). Cell type and time point are not known.

The gene calls are TRBV4-3 and TRBJ1-5, with 9 nucleotides matching TRBD1. The CDR3 is made up of 15 amino acids. Losses at the gene ends were 4 bases for V and 6 bases for J; bases not matched to a gene: 7. Germline CDR1 and CDR2: LGHNA and YSLEER. The CDR3 coding sequence is TGCGCCAGCAGCCGCGGGACAGGGCATGGTCAGCCCCAGCATTTT. It yields the protein CASSRGTGHGQPQHF.

The chain carries TRBV6-2 or TRBV6-3 and TRBJ2-3, with 7 bases lining up with TRBD2. The CDR3 loop spans 15 amino acids. In germline, CDR1 is MNHEY, CDR2 SVGEGT. J was trimmed by 5 bases and V by 7 bases; bases with no gene match: 12. Here the CDR3 reads CASTNTAGDEDTQYF. CDR3 DNA: TGTGCCAGCACTAATACTGCGGGGGACGAAGATACGCAGTATTTT.

This clonotype has more than one count but fewer than ten. The chain couples TRBV6-2 or TRBV6-3 to TRBJ2-1; 14 bases map to TRBD2. The V gene end was trimmed by 0 bases and the J gene end by 6 bases; junction bases not matched to a gene: 1. Germline V lookup: CDR1 MNHEY, CDR2 SVGEGT. The CDR3 is 16 residues long. The CDR3 loop reads CASSYSGTSGGNEQFF. In nucleotides, the CDR3 is TGTGCCAGCAGTTACTCGGGGACTAGCGGGGGCAATGAGCAGTTCTTC.

The chain employs TRBV6-1 and TRBJ1-5; D is possibly TRBD1 (6 bases). Germline V lookup: CDR1 MNHNS, CDR2 SASEGT. V lost 4 bases to trimming and J lost 3 bases, with 13 bases between them. CDR3 length: 15 amino acids. This CDR3 is CASSAFQGLNQPQHF. CDR3 bases: TGTGCCAGCAGTGCCTTCCAGGGGCTCAATCAGCCCCAGCATTTT.

Only a few counts were recorded for this clonotype. The chain links TRBV5-1 to TRBJ2-5; D call uncertain. The V end lost 2 bases, the J end lost 5 bases, and 16 bases lay between the germline ends. CDR1 is SGHRS and CDR2 is YFSETQ in the germline V gene. CDR3 size: 15 residues. CDR3 loop: CASSFPMGQQETQYF. Written as DNA, the CDR3 is TGCGCCAGCAGCTTTCCCATGGGTCAACAGGAGACCCAGTACTTC.

This clonotype was recorded a few times. This chain links TRBV14 with TRBJ1-6; D is uncertain. Germline V CDR1 and CDR2: SGHDN, FVKESK. V was clipped by 4 bases and J by 4 bases, with 11 bases between them. There are 15 residues in the CDR3. The CDR3 loop reads CASSPNLQYNSPLHF. Written as DNA, the CDR3 is TGTGCCAGCAGCCCTAACTTACAGTATAATTCACCCCTCCACTTT.

The chain recombines TRBV7-2 with TRBJ1-3; D call uncertain. The CDR3 length is 15 residues. Germline CDR1 SGHTA, CDR2 FQGNSA. The ends were cut back, 1 base at V and 0 bases at J, with 7 bases in the middle. CDR3 sequence: CASSLVYSSGNTIYF. CDR3 sequence (DNA): TGTGCCAGCAGCTTAGTGTACTCCTCTGGAAACACCATATATTTT.

The chain couples TRBV6-4 to TRBJ2-7; the D gene is possibly TRBD2 (5 bases). V was clipped by 10 bases and J by 0 bases, with 22 bases between them. The V gene's germline CDR1 is MRHNA and CDR2 SNTAGT. The CDR3 extends over 16 amino acids. CDR3 region: CATPPGPTKSSYEQYV. For the CDR3, the DNA is TGTGCCACCCCCCCTGGACCGACTAAGAGCTCCTACGAGCAGTACGTC.

V is TRBV29-1 and J is TRBJ2-3, with D unresolved. Germline V lookup: CDR1 SQVTM, CDR2 ANQGSEA. The CDR3 extends over 10 amino acids. Trimming left V 4 bases short and J 5 bases short, with 4 bases between. As DNA, the CDR3 is TGCAGCGTTGCTCAAGATACGCAGTATTTT. Translation gives CSVAQDTQYF.

The V gene is TRBV9, the J gene TRBJ1-1; D uncertain. The germline gives CDR1 SGDLS, CDR2 YYNGEE. Trimming stripped 4 bases from V and 0 bases from J, with 13 bases between. The CDR3 sequence is 15 residues long. The CDR3 loop reads CASSPGSTMNTEAFF. Here the CDR3 DNA reads TGTGCCAGCAGCCCGGGGAGTACCATGAACACTGAAGCTTTCTTT.

The chain couples TRBV7-3 to TRBJ2-3, with 8 bases fitting TRBD1. The CDR3 covers 16 residues. Germline V gene lookup returns CDR1 SGHTA and CDR2 FQGTGA. Germline trimming cut 1 base from V and 5 bases from J; bases unmatched to any gene: 8. The CDR3 protein is CASSLIGQGAGDTQYF. As DNA, the CDR3 is TGTGCCAGCAGCTTAATTGGCCAGGGGGCCGGAGATACGCAGTATTTT.

V and J are TRBV4-3 and TRBJ2-4; 7 bases map to TRBD1. In germline, CDR1 is LGHNA, CDR2 YSLEER. The ends lost 1 base at V and 8 bases at J; junction bases unmatched: 23. The CDR3 runs 20 residues. The CDR3 region is CASSQGEIRGQALLGDIQYF. The CDR3 DNA reads TGCGCCAGCAGCCAAGGGGAGATACGAGGACAGGCCCTGTTGGGGGACATTCAGTACTTC.

The table lists this clonotype with a few counts. The chain combines TRBV20-1 with TRBJ1-4, with 8 bases fitting TRBD1. J lost 10 bases, V lost 0 bases, and 7 bases had no gene match. Germline CDR1 and CDR2: DFQATT and SNEGSKA (reference sequence). CDR3 length: 14 amino acids. CDR3 coding DNA: TGCAGTGCTAGAGAGGACAGGGCGGGGGGAAAACTGTTTTTT. It yields the protein CSAREDRAGGKLFF.

The V call is TRBV12-3 or TRBV12-4, the J call TRBJ2-2, with a tentative D call TRBD1 (6 bases). V lost 2 bases, J lost 5 bases, and 12 bases lay in between. This CDR3 contains 15 residues. The CDR3 here is CASSLRAGETGELFF. CDR3 DNA sequence: TGTGCCAGCAGTTTAAGGGCAGGGGAAACCGGGGAGCTGTTTTTT.

This clonotype was counted only a few times. V usage is TRBV4-3 and J usage is TRBJ1-2; D call uncertain. CDR1 and CDR2 from the germline V gene are LGHNA and YSLEER. V shed 0 bases and J shed 8 bases, with 13 bases lying between them. CDR3 size: 14 residues. The CDR3 here is CASSQDRNGLGYTF. In DNA form, the CDR3 reads TGCGCCAGCAGCCAAGATCGGAATGGATTGGGCTACACCTTC.

This sequence joins TRBV6-5 and TRBJ1-2; no reliable D call. CDR3 length: 13 residues. The germline V and J ends were trimmed by 6 bases and 4 bases, with 12 bases remaining between them. The V gene's germline CDR1 is MNHEY and CDR2 SVGAGI. The CDR3 protein is CASSPRPGYGYTF. CDR3 sequence (DNA): TGTGCCAGCAGCCCTAGACCAGGCTATGGCTACACCTTC.